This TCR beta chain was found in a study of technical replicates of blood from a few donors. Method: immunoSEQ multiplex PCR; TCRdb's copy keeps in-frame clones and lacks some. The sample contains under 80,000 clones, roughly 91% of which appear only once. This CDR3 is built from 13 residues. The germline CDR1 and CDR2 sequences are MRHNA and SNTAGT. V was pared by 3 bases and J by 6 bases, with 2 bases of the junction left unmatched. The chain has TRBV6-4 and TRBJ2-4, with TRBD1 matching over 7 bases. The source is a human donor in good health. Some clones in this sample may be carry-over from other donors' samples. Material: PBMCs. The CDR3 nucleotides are TGTGCCAGCAGTGAGCGACAGGGAAACATTCAGTACTTC. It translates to CASSERQGNIQYF.